The 10 T cell receptor beta chains listed next were all sequenced from one sample in a study of blood T cell repertoires in COVID-19. Clones were sequenced by immunoSEQ multiplex PCR, and TCRdb holds only the in-frame ones, with some missing. The sample lists about 440,000 clones; roughly 85% were seen once. Input material: PBMCs or T cells enriched from blood (not recorded which). The receptors shown here come from a woman between 18 and 29 years old with acute COVID-19.

The genes are TRBV27 and TRBJ1-5; maybe TRBD1 (5 bases). V was trimmed by 5 bases and J by 0 bases, leaving 11 bases between them. Germline assignment: CDR1 MNHEY and CDR2 SMNVEV (reference sequence). The CDR3 runs 15 residues. The CDR3 region has the DNA TGTGCCAGCAGTATGGGGGGATATAGCAATCAGCCCCAGCATTTT. Its translation is CASSMGGYSNQPQHF.

This chain connects TRBV28 to TRBJ2-1; a possible D gene is TRBD2 (5 bases). V lost 5 bases, J lost 7 bases, and 15 bases lay in between. Germline V lookup: CDR1 MDHEN, CDR2 SYDVKM. There are 14 residues in the CDR3. CDR3: CASSSRAVWNEQFF. The CDR3 nucleotides are TGTGCCAGCAGTAGTCGAGCGGTATGGAATGAGCAGTTCTTC.

Concerning this clone: The same CDR3 arises from other DNA sequences in this sample as well. V and J are TRBV3-1 (or the pseudogene TRBV3-2) and TRBJ2-7; 7 nucleotides agree with TRBD2. This CDR3 region has 14 residues. The V segment lost 0 bases and the J segment 3 bases; nucleotides outside the gene matches: 2. The V gene's germline CDR1 is LGHDT and CDR2 YNNKEL (reference sequence). CDR3 in amino acids: CASSQDWGGYEQYF. For the CDR3, the DNA is TGTGCCAGCAGCCAAGATTGGGGGGGCTACGAGCAGTACTTC.

The chain uses TRBV29-1 and TRBJ2-3, with D perhaps matching TRBD1 (6 bases). Germline V gene lookup returns CDR1 SQVTM and CDR2 ANQGSEA. The V end was cut by 8 bases, the J end by 1 base, with 10 bases between. CDR3 length: 12 residues. DNA for the CDR3: TGCAGCACACGACAGGGCACAGATACGCAGTATTTT. Translated, it gives CSTRQGTDTQYF.

V is TRBV7-2 and J is TRBJ1-6; D is perhaps TRBD1 (5 bases). Per germline, CDR1 SGHTA and CDR2 FQGNSA. V lost 2 bases, J lost 12 bases, and 8 bases lay in between. The CDR3 contains 12 residues. The CDR3 spells CASSLKGLPLHF. DNA for the CDR3: TGTGCCAGCAGCTTAAAGGGGTTACCCCTCCACTTT.

CDR3 in DNA: TGTGCCAGCAGTTTGGGTGGACTAGCGGGAGCAGATACGCAGTATTTT. Amino acids: CASSLGGLAGADTQYF. This chain joins TRBV6-2 or TRBV6-3 and TRBJ2-3, with TRBD2 matching 13 bases. Germline assignment: CDR1 MNHEY and CDR2 SVGEGT. CDR3 length: 16 amino acids. Losses at the gene ends were 4 bases for V and 4 bases for J; bases not matched to a gene: 5.

The chain recombines TRBV13 with TRBJ2-7, with no clear D. V was trimmed by 5 bases and J by 3 bases, leaving 14 bases between them. Germline V gene lookup returns CDR1 PRHDT and CDR2 FYEKMQ (reference sequence). The CDR3 loop spans 14 amino acids. As DNA, the CDR3 is TGTGCCAGCAGCCCCCCCCATAGGAGCTACGAGCAGTACTTC. It translates to CASSPPHRSYEQYF.

The CDR3, as DNA: TGTGCCAGCTCACCAGGAGCAGCTGGGGCCAACGTCCTGACTTTC. Translation: CASSPGAAGANVLTF. This chain links TRBV18 with TRBJ2-6, with D hard to call. Trimming removed 2 bases from V and 2 bases from J, with 7 bases in between. The CDR3 is made up of 15 amino acids. From germline, CDR1 is KGHSH and CDR2 LQKENI.

The chain couples TRBV18 to TRBJ2-3, with 8 bases matching TRBD1. Germline V gene data show CDR1 as KGHSH and CDR2 as LQKENI. This CDR3 has 14 residues. The junction had 2 bases not matched to a gene; V was cut back by 2 bases and J by 4 bases. The CDR3 DNA is TGTGCCAGCTCACCAGGACAGGGTGCAGATACGCAGTATTTT. The encoded protein is CASSPGQGADTQYF.

This clone was found a few times. The rearrangement uses TRBV10-1 and TRBJ1-1; D is ambiguous. Trimming removed 4 bases from V and 1 base from J, with 13 bases in between. The CDR3 is 15 residues long. Germline assignment: CDR1 WNHNN and CDR2 SYGVQD (reference sequence). The CDR3 sequence: CASSGPGPGNTEAFF. The DNA of the CDR3 is TGCGCCAGCAGTGGTCCGGGTCCGGGGAACACTGAAGCTTTCTTT.